A single T cell receptor (beta chain) is shown here with its context. Its antigen is currently unknown. This specimen comes from a study of CD8 T cells in ankylosing spondylitis. Points from the study as a whole: There was reportedly significant enrichment of clones that were disease-linked in matched ankylosing spondylitis synovial fluid.

Using quantitative 5'-RACE with molecular barcodes, the authors made TCR beta libraries. TCRdb re-analysed the 5' RACE reads in MiXCR, keeping a single row per CDR3 protein. The top ten clones hold roughly 9% of a sample with around 300,000 distinct CDR3 sequences, under 14% of them seen once. This CDR3 is 14 amino acids long. Germline V gives CDR1 SGHDN, CDR2 FVKESK. Trimming cost V 1 base and J 9 bases, with 13 bases left between them. The genes are TRBV14 and TRBJ2-4, with TRBD1 as a possible D gene (5 bases). The clonotype comes from a female donor with ankylosing spondylitis or in good health (not recorded which). Sequencing was performed on blood, either unsorted or a sorted T cell fraction (not recorded which). CDR3 DNA: TGTGCCAGCAGCCAAGCTAGGGGTTCGGTCATTCAGTACTTC. It yields the protein CASSQARGSVIQYF.